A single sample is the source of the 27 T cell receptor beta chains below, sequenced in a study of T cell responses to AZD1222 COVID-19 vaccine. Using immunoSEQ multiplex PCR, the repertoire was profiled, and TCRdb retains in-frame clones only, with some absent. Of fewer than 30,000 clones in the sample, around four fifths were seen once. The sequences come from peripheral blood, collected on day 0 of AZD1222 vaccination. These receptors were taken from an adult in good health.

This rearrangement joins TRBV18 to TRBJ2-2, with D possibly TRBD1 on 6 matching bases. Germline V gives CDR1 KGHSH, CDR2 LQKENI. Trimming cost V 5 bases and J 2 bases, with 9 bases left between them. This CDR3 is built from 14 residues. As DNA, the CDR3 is TGTGCCAGCTCATCAGGGGTTAACACCGGGGAGCTGTTTTTT. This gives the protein CASSSGVNTGELFF.

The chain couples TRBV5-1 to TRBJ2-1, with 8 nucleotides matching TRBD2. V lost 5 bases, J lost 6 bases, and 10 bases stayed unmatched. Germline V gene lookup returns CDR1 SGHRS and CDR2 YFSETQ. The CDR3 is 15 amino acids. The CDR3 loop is CASRPGVAGINEQFF. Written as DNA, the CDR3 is TGCGCCAGCAGGCCCGGGGTAGCGGGGATCAATGAGCAGTTCTTC.

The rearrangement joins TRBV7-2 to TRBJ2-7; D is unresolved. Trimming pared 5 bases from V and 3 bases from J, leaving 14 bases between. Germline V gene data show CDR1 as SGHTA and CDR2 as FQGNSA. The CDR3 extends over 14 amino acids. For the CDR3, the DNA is TGTGCCAGCAGCCTCGTGGGCGACATCTACGAGCAGTACTTC. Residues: CASSLVGDIYEQYF.

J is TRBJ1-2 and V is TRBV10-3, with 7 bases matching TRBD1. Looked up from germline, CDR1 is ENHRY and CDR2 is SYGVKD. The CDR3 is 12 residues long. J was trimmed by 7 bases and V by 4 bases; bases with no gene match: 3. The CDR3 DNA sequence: TGTGCCATCAGTGTTGACAGGGCTGGCTACACCTTC. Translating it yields CAISVDRAGYTF.

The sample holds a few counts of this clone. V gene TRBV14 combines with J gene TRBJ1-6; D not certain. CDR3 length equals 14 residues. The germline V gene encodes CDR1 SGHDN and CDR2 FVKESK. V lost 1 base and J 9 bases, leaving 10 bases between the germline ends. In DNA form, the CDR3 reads TGTGCCAGCAGCCAAGTTATCGAGGCTTCACCCCTCCACTTT. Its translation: CASSQVIEASPLHF.

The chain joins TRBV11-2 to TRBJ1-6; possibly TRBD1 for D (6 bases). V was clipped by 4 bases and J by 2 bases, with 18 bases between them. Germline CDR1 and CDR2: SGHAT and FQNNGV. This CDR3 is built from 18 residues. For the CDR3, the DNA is TGTGCCAGCAGCTCAGGACAGACCGGAGCCCCCTATAATTCACCCCTCCACTTT. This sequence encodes CASSSGQTGAPYNSPLHF.

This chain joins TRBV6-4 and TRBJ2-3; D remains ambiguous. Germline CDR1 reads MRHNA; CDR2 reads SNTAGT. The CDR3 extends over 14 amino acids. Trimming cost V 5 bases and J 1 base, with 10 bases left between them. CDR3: CASSRQVGTDTQYF. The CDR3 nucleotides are TGTGCCAGCAGTCGACAAGTCGGCACAGATACGCAGTATTTT.

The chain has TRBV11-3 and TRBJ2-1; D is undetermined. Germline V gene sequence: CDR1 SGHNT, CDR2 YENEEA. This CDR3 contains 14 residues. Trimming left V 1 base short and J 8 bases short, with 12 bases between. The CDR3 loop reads CASSLGVSGDEQFF. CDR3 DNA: TGTGCCAGCAGCTTAGGGGTATCGGGCGATGAGCAGTTCTTC.

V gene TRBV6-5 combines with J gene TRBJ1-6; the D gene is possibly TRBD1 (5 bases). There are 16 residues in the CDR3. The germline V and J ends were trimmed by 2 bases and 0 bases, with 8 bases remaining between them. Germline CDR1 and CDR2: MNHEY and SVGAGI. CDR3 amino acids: CASSYDSSSYNSPLHF. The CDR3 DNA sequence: TGTGCCAGCAGTTACGACAGCAGCTCCTATAATTCACCCCTCCACTTT.

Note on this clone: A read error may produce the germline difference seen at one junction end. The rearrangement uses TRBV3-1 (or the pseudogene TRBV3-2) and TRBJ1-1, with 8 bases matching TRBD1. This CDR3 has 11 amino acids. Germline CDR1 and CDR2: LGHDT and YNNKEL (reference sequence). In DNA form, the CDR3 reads TGTGCCAGCAGCAGAGGACAGGGCCCTAACTTT. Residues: CASSRGQGPNF.

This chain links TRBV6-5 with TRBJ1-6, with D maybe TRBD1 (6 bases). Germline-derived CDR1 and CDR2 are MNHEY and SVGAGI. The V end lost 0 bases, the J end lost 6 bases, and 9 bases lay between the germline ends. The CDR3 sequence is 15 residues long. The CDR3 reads CASSYSKQGNSPLHF. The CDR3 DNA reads TGTGCCAGCAGTTACTCTAAACAGGGTAATTCACCCCTCCACTTT.

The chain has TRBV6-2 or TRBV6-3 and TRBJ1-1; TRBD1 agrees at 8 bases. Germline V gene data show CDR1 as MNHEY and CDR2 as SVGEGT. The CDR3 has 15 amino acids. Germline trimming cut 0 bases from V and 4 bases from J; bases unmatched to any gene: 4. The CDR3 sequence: CASSYSQDRVTEAFF. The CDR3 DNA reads TGTGCCAGCAGTTACTCGCAGGACAGGGTCACTGAAGCTTTCTTT.

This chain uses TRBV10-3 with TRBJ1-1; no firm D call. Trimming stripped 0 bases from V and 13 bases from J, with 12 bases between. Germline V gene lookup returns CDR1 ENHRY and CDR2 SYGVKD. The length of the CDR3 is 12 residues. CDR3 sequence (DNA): TGTGCCATCAGTGAGTCCGGCCGGCTCAGTTTCTTT. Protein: CAISESGRLSFF.

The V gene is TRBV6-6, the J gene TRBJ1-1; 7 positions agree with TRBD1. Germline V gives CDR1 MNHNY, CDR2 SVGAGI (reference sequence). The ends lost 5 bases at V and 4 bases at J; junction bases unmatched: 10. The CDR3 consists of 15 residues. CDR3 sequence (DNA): TGTGCCAGCAGTCAAGACAGGGCAGAGGGCACTGAAGCTTTCTTT. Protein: CASSQDRAEGTEAFF.

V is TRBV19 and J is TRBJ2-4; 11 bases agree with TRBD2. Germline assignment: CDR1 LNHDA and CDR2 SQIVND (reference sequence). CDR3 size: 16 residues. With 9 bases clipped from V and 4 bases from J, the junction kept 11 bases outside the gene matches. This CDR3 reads CASCSGRASVKNIQYF. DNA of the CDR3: TGTGCCAGCTGTAGCGGGAGGGCCTCCGTAAAAAACATTCAGTACTTC.

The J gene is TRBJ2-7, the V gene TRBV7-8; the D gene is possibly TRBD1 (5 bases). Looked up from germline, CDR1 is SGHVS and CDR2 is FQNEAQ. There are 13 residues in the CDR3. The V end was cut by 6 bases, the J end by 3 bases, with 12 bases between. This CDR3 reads CASRSDRDYEQYV. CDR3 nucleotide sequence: TGTGCCAGCAGATCTGACAGAGACTACGAGCAGTACGTC.

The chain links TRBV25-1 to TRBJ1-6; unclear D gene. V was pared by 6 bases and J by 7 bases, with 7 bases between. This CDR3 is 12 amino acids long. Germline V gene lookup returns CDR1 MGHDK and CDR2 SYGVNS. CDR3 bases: TGTGCCAGCAGGCCCCCCAATTCACCCCTCCACTTT. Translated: CASRPPNSPLHF.

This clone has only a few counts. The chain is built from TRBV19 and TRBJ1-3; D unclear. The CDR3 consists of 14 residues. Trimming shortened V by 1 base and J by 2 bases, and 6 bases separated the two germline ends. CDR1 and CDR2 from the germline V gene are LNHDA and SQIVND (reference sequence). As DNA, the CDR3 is TGTGCCAGTAGTATAGGGTCTGCTGGAAACACCATATATTTT. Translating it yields CASSIGSAGNTIYF. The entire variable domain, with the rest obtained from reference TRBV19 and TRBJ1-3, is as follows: DGGITQSPKYLFRKEGQNVTLSCEQNLNHDAMYWYRQDPGQGLRLIYYSQIVNDFQKGDIAEGYSVSREKKESFPLTVTSAQKNPTAFYLCASSIGSAGNTIYFGEGSWLTVV.

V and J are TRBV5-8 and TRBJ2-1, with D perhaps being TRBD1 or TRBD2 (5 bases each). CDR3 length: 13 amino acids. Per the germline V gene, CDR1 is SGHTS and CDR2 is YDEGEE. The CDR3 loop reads CAGQGARYNEQFF. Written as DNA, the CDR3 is TGTGCTGGGCAGGGAGCTCGCTACAATGAGCAGTTCTTC.

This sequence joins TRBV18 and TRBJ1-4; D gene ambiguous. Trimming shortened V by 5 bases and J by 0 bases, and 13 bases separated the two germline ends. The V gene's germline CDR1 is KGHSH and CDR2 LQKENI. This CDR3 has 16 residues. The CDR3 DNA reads TGTGCCAGCTCAGTCTCCTCCGGGACAACTAATGAAAAACTGTTTTTT. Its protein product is CASSVSSGTTNEKLFF.

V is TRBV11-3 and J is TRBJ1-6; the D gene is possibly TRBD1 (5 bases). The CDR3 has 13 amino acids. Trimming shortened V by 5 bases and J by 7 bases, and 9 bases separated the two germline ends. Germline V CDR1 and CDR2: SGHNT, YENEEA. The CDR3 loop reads CASSPRVNSPLHF. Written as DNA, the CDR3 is TGTGCCAGCAGCCCCAGGGTGAATTCACCCCTCCACTTT. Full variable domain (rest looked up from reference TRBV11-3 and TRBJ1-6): EAGVVQSPRYKIIEKKQPVAFWCNPISGHNTLYWYLQNLGQGPELLIRYENEEAVDDSQLPKDRFSAERLKGVDSTLKIQPAELGDSAVYLCASSPRVNSPLHFGNGTRLTVT.

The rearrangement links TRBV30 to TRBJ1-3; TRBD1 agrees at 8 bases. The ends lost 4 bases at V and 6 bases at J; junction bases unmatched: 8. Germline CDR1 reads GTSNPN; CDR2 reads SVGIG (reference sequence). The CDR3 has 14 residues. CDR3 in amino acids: CAWTLGTGQNTIYF. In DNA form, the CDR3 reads TGTGCCTGGACTCTTGGGACAGGACAAAACACCATATATTTT.

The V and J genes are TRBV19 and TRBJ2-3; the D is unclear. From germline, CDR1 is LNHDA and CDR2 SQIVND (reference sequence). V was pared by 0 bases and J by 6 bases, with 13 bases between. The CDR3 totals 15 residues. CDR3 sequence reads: CASSIEVRVVDTQYF. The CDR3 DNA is TGTGCCAGTAGTATAGAGGTACGAGTAGTGGATACGCAGTATTTT.

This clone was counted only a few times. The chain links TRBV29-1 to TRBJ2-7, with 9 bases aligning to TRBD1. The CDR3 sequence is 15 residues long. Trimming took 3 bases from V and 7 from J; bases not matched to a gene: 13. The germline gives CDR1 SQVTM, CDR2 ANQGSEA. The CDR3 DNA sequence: TGCAGCGTTGAGATTCGGGGACAGGGTCTGAGGGAGCAGTACTTC. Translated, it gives CSVEIRGQGLREQYF.

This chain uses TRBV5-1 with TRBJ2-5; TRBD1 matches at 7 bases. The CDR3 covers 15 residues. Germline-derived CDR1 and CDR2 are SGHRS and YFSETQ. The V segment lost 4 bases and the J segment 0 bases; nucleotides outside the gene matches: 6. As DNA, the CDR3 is TGCGCCAGCAGCCTAGGGACAGCCCACCAAGAGACCCAGTACTTC. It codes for CASSLGTAHQETQYF.

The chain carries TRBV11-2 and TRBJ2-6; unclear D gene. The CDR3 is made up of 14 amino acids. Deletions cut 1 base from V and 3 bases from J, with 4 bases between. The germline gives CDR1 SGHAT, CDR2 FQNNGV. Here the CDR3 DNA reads TGTGCCAGCAGCTTAGGGCTTGGGGCCAACGTCCTGACTTTC. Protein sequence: CASSLGLGANVLTF. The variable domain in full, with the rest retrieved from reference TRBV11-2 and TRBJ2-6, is EAGVAQSPRYKIIEKRQSVAFWCNPISGHATLYWYQQILGQGPKLLIQFQNNGVVDDSQLPKDRFSAERLKGVDSTLKIQPAKLEDSAVYLCASSLGLGANVLTFGAGSRLTVL.

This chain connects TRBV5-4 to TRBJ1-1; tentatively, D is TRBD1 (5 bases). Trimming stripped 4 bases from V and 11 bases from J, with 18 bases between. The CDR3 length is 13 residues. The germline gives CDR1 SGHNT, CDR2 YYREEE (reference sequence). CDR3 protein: CASSARDPEGAFF. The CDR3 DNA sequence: TGTGCCAGCAGCGCCCGGGACCCCGAGGGTGCTTTCTTT.